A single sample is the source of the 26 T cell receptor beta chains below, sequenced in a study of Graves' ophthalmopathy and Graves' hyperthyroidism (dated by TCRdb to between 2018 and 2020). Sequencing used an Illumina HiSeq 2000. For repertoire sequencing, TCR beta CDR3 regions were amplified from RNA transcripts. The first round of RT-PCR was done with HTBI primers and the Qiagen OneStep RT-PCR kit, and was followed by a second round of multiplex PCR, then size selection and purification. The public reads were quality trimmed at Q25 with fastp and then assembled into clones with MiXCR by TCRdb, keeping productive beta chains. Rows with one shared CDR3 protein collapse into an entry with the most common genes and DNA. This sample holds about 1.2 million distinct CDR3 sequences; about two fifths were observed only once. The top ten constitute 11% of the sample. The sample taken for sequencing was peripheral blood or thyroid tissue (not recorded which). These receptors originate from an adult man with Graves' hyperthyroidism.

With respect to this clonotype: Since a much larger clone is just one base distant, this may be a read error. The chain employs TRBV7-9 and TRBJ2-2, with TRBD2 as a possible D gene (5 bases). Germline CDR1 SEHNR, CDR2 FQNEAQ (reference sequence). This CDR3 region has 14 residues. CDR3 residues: CASIFLGYTGDLFF. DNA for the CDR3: TGTGCCAGCATCTTTCTAGGATACACCGGGGATCTGTTTTTT.

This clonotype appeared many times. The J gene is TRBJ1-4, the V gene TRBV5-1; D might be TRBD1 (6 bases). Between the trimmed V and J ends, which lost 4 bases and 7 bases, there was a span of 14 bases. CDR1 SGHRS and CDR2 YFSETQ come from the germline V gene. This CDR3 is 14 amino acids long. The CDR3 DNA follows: TGCGCCAGCAGCCTTGGGACACCGGGTGAAAAACTGTTTTTT. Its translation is CASSLGTPGEKLFF.

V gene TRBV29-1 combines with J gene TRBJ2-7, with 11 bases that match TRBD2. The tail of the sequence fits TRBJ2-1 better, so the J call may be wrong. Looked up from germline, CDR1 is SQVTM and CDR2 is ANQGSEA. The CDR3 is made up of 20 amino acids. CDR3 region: CSVEDTTGGIAGGPYNEQFF. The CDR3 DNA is TGCAGCGTTGAAGACACCACAGGGGGCATAGCGGGGGGGCCCTACAATGAGCAGTTCTTC.

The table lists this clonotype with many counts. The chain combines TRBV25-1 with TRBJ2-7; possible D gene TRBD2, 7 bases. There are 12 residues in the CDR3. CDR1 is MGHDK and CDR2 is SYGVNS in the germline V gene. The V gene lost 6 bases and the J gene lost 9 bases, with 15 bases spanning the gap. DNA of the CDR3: TGTGCCAGCAGGGGGGGGCGGTGGGTGCAGTACTTC. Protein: CASRGGRWVQYF.

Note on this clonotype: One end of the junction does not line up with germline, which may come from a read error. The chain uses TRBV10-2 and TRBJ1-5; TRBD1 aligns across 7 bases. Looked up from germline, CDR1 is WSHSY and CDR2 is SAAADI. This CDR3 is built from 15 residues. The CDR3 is CASSPPGTENQPQHF. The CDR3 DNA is TGTGCCAGCTCACCACCCGGGACAGAAAATCAGCCCCAGCATTTT.

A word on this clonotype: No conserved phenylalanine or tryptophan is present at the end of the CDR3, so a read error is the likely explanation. This CDR3 reads CASSQTQQYEQYS. For the CDR3, the DNA is TGCGCCAGCAGCCAAACACAGCAGTACGAGCAGTACTCC. The chain links TRBV4-1 to TRBJ2-7; D is uncertain. The CDR3 is 13 residues long. Per germline, CDR1 MGHRA and CDR2 YSYEKL. V gave up 2 bases and J gave up 4 bases, with 9 bases separating them.

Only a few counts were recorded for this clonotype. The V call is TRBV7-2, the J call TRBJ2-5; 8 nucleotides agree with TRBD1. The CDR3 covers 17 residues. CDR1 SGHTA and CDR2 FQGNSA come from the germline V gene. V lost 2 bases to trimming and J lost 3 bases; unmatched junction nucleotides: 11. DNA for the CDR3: TGTGCCAGCAGCTTACGTTTACTTGTGGGACAGGAAGAGACCCAGTACTTC. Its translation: CASSLRLLVGQEETQYF.

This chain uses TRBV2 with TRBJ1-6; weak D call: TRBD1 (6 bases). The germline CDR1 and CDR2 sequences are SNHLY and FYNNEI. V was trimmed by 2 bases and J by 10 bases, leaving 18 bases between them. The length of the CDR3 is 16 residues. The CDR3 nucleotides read TGTGCCAGCAGTGAAAGAGGGGGGATGGGGAACTCACCCCTCCACTTT. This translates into CASSERGGMGNSPLHF.

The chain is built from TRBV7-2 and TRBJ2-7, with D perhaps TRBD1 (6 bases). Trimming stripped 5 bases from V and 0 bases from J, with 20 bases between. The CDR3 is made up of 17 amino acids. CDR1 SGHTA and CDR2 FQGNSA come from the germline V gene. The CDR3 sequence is CASSKTHTGLSSYEQYF. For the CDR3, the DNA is TGTGCCAGCAGCAAAACCCATACAGGGCTTAGCTCCTACGAGCAGTACTTC.

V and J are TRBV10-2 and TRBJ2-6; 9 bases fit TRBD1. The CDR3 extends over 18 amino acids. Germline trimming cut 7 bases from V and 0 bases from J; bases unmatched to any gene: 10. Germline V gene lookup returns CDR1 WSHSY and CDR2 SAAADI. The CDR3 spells CASTPAGQGTSGANVLTF. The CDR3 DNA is TGCGCCAGCACCCCGGCTGGACAGGGGACCTCTGGGGCCAACGTCCTGACTTTC.

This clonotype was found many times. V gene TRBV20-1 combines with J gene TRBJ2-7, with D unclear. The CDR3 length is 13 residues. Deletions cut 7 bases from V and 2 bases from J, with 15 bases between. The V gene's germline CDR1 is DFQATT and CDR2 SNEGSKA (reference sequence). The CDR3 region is CSGNTGQAYEQYF. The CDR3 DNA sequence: TGCAGTGGTAACACCGGCCAGGCCTACGAGCAGTACTTC.

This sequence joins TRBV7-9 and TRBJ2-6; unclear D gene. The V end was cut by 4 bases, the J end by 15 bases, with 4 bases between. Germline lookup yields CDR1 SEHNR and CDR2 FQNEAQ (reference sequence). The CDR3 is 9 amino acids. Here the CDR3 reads CASSYDLTF. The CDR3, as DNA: TGTGCCAGCAGCTACGACCTGACTTTC.

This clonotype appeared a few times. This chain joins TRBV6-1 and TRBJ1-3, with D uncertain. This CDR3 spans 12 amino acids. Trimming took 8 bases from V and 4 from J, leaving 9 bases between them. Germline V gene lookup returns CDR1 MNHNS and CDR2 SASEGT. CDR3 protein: CASESAGNTIYF. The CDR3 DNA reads TGTGCCAGCGAGAGTGCGGGAAACACCATATATTTT.

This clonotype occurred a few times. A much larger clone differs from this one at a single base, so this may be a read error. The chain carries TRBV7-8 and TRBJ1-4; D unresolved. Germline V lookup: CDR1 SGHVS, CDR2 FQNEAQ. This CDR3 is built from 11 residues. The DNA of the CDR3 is TGCGCCAGCAGGACTAATGAAAAACTGCTTTTT. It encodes CASRTNEKLLF.

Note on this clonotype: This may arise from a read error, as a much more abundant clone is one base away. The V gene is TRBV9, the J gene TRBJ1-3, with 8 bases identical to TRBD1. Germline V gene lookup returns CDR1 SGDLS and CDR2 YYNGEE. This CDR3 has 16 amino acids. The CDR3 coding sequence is TGTGCCAGCAGCGTACCCAAGACAGGGGATGGAGACACCATATATTTT. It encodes CASSVPKTGDGDTIYF.

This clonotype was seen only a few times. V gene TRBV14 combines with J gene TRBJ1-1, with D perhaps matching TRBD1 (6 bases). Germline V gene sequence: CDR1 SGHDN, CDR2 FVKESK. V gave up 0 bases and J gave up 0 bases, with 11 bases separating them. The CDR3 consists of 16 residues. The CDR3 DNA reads TGTGCCAGCAGCCAAGAAAAGACAGGTTTGAACACTGAAGCTTTCTTT. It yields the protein CASSQEKTGLNTEAFF.

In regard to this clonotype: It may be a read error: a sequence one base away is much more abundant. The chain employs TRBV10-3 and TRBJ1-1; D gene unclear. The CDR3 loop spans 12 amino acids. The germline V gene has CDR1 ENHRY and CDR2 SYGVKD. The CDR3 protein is CANSYLRSEAFF. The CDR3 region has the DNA TGTGCCAACAGTTACCTTAGGTCTGAAGCTTTCTTT.

In DNA form, the CDR3 reads TGTGCCAGCAGTTTATATCTGGGACAGACTGAAGCTTTCTTT. This codes for CASSLYLGQTEAFF. J is TRBJ1-1 and V is TRBV12-3 or TRBV12-4, with TRBD1 matching 7 bases. V shed 2 bases, J shed 5 bases, and the junction held 5 bases outside the gene matches. This CDR3 contains 14 residues.

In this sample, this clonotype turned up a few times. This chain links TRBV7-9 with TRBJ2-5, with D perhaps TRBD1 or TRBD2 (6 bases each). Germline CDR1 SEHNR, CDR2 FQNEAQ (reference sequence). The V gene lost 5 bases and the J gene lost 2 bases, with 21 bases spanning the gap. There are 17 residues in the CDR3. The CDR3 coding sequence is TGTGCCAGCAGCAATAGTCCACGACTAGGACAGCAAGAGACCCAGTACTTC. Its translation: CASSNSPRLGQQETQYF.

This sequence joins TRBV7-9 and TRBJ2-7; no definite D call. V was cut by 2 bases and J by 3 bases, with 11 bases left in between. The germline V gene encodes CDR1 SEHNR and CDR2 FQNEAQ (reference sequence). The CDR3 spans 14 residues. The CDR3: CASSLQSSFYEQYF. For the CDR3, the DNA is TGTGCCAGCAGCTTACAAAGTAGTTTCTACGAGCAGTACTTC.

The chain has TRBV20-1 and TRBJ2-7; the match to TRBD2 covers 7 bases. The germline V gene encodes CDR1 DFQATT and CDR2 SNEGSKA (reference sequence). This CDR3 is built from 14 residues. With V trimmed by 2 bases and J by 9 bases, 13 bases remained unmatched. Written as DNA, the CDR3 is TGCAGTGCTAGAAGCCTAGCGGCGGCCGGGGTGCAGTACTTC. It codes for CSARSLAAAGVQYF.

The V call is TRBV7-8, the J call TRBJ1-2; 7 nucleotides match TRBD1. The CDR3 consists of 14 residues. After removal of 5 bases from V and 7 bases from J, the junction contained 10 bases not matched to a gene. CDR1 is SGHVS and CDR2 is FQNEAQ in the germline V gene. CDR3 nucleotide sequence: TGTGCCAGCAGCGTAGAAGACAGGGCAGCTGGCTACACCTTC. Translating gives CASSVEDRAAGYTF.

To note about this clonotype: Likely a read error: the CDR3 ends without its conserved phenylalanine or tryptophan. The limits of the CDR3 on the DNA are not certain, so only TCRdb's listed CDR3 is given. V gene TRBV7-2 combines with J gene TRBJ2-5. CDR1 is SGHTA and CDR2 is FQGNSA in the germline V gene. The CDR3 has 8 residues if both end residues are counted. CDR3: CASSRQVR.

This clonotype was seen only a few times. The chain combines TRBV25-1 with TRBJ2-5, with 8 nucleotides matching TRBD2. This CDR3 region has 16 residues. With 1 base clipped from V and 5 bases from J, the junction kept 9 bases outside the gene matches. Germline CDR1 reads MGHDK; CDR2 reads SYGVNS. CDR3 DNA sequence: TGTGCCAGCAGTGAATCCGGGACTAGTCGCCGGGAGACCCAGTACTTC. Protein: CASSESGTSRRETQYF.

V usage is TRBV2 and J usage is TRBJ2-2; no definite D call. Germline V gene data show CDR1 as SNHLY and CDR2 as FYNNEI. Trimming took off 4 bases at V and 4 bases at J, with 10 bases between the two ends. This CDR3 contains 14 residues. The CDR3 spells CASSGQRSTGELFF. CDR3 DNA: TGTGCCAGCAGTGGACAAAGGAGCACCGGGGAGCTGTTTTTT.

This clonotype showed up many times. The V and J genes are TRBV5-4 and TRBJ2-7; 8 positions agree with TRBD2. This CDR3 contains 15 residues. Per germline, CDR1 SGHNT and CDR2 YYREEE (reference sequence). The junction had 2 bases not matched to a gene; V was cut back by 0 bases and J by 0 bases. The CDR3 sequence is CASSLELAGSYEQYF. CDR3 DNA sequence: TGTGCCAGCAGCTTGGAGCTAGCGGGCTCCTACGAGCAGTACTTC.